The 2 T cell receptor beta chains below come from one sample, sequenced in a study of T cells in Graves' hyperthyroidism and ophthalmopathy. What was amplified from RNA transcripts were TCR beta CDR3 regions. An initial round of RT-PCR targeting the TCR CDR3 relied on the HTBI primer set. TCRdb used MiXCR to reprocess the multiplex PCR reads, holding one entry per CDR3 protein. Among about 320,000 distinct CDR3 sequences listed, roughly 15% were seen once. The sample taken for sequencing was blood. The receptors were sampled from a man aged 25 to 45 with Graves' hyperthyroidism.

On this clonotype itself: One end of the junction does not line up with germline, which may come from a read error. This chain uses TRBV12-3 or TRBV12-4 with TRBJ2-7, with D hard to call. The length of the CDR3 is 15 residues. The CDR3 sequence is CASSLEGSRNYELYF. As DNA, the CDR3 is TGTGCCAGCAGTTTAGAGGGTAGCAGAAATTACGAGCTGTACTTC.

A few counts support this clonotype. The chain employs TRBV2 and TRBJ1-2; TRBD1 is a possible D gene (5 bases). CDR1 and CDR2 from the germline V gene are SNHLY and FYNNEI. This CDR3 spans 16 amino acids. Trimming took off 4 bases at V and 0 bases at J, with 15 bases between the two ends. CDR3: CASSVEQVSANYGYTF. CDR3 in DNA: TGTGCCAGCAGTGTGGAACAGGTCAGCGCTAACTATGGCTACACCTTC.